This passage covers 7 T cell receptor beta chains from one sample sequenced in a study of cytomegalovirus exposure and HLA in healthy donors. In the PCR, 60 Vbeta and 13 Jbeta primers were used. Method: immunoSEQ multiplex PCR; TCRdb's copy keeps in-frame clones and lacks some. The sample holds 150,000 to 200,000 clones, about 75% seen once. The material sequenced was PBMCs. These receptor sequences come from a man aged 50 to 60 in good health and CMV-seropositive.

In regard to this clone: At one end, the junction sequence differs from germline, possibly due to a read error. The rearrangement joins TRBV6-5 to TRBJ2-3; a possible D gene is TRBD2 (5 bases). The CDR3 totals 15 residues. Germline V gives CDR1 MNHEY, CDR2 SVGAGI. CDR3 amino acids: CASSYRRFDTNTQYF. The CDR3 DNA is TGTGCCAGCAGTTATAGGAGGTTTGACACAAATACGCAGTATTTT.

This clone was detected once. J is TRBJ1-6 and V is TRBV6-6; 7 nucleotides line up with TRBD1. V shed 7 bases and J 10 bases; nucleotides not matched to a gene: 13. CDR3 size: 15 residues. CDR1 MNHNY and CDR2 SVGAGI come from the germline V gene (reference sequence). The CDR3 DNA reads as TGTGCCAGCAATCCCCAGACAGGGTCTAGCTCACCCCTCCACTTT. Its translation is CASNPQTGSSSPLHF.

This clone came up once. The chain combines TRBV13 with TRBJ2-7; 10 bases map to TRBD1. Germline CDR1 reads PRHDT; CDR2 reads FYEKMQ (reference sequence). Unmatched junction bases numbered 3, after V lost 4 bases and J lost 3 bases. This CDR3 region has 14 residues. The CDR3 is CASSSDRGLYEQYF. CDR3 coding DNA: TGTGCCAGCAGCTCCGACAGGGGGCTCTACGAGCAGTACTTC.

The V call is TRBV29-1, the J call TRBJ2-1, with D unresolved. Trimming took 5 bases from V and 4 from J, leaving 12 bases between them. Germline CDR1 reads SQVTM; CDR2 reads ANQGSEA. CDR3 length: 13 amino acids. The CDR3 protein is CSVPILMYNEQFF. CDR3 sequence (DNA): TGCAGCGTTCCCATTCTAATGTACAATGAGCAGTTCTTC.

Points on this clone: An end of the junction does not agree with germline; a read error may underlie this. Other DNA sequences within the sample encode an identical CDR3. The chain is built from TRBV5-1 and TRBJ1-1, with D possibly matching TRBD1 (6 bases). CDR3 size: 15 residues. Germline V CDR1 and CDR2: SGHRS, YFSETQ. The CDR3 loop is CASSAMDSSNTEAFF. CDR3 nucleotide sequence: TGCGCCAGCAGCGCAATGGACAGCTCTAACACTGAGGCTTTCTTT.

The gene calls are TRBV6-1 and TRBJ2-7; perhaps TRBD1 as D (5 bases). The CDR3 is 14 amino acids. Germline V lookup: CDR1 MNHNS, CDR2 SASEGT. Trimming removed 6 bases from V and 7 bases from J, with 19 bases in between. This chain's CDR3 is CASRQDIQPLEQYV. CDR3 sequence (DNA): TGTGCCAGCAGACAGGACATCCAACCCCTGGAGCAGTACGTC.

This chain joins TRBV7-8 and TRBJ1-5; D is undetermined. V lost 5 bases and J lost 0, with 11 bases in between. This CDR3 contains 15 residues. The germline CDR1 and CDR2 sequences are SGHVS and FQNEAQ. Written as DNA, the CDR3 is TGTGCCAGCAGCCGCCGCCGAGGTAGCAATCAGCCCCAGCATTTT. As protein: CASSRRRGSNQPQHF.